These 14 T cell receptor beta chains came from one sample sequenced in a study of T-cell reconstitution after alpha-beta-depleted transplantation in children. As it was prepared, the TCRbeta library received unique molecular identifiers. MiXCR was run by TCRdb on the PCR reads, yielding one entry per CDR3 protein. The sample gives 45,000 to 60,000 distinct CDR3 sequences, around half of which show up once; 30% to 40% is in the top ten. The sample was peripheral blood, taken before TCRalphabeta/CD19-depleted stem cell transplant. Receptor source: a boy in the first two years of life with SCID, due to receive a stem cell transplant.

V is TRBV7-9 and J is TRBJ2-7, with D unclear. V was trimmed by 4 bases and J by 5 bases, leaving 9 bases between them. The CDR3 sequence is 12 residues long. Per the germline V gene, CDR1 is SEHNR and CDR2 is FQNEAQ (reference sequence). The CDR3 protein is CASSSFRDEQYF. Here the CDR3 DNA reads TGTGCCAGCAGCTCATTCCGGGACGAGCAGTACTTC.

This clonotype occurred once. This chain joins TRBV20-1 and TRBJ2-1, with D possibly TRBD2 on 7 matching bases. The CDR3 extends over 15 amino acids. Germline CDR1 reads DFQATT; CDR2 reads SNEGSKA (reference sequence). With 2 bases removed from V and 4 bases from J, the gap between germline ends came to 15 bases. The CDR3, as DNA: TGCAGTGCTAGATCAGTCGGGGGGCCGTACAATGAGCAGTTCTTC. It yields the protein CSARSVGGPYNEQFF.

The V and J genes are TRBV20-1 and TRBJ2-1; 8 positions agree with TRBD2. V shed 8 bases, J shed 3 bases, and the junction held 9 bases outside the gene matches. The CDR3 contains 14 residues. Germline V lookup: CDR1 DFQATT, CDR2 SNEGSKA (reference sequence). In DNA form, the CDR3 reads TGCAGTATACGAGGTAGCGGGGACTACAATGAGCAGTTCTTC. Its protein product is CSIRGSGDYNEQFF.

This chain joins TRBV6-5 and TRBJ2-1; D unresolved. Germline V gives CDR1 MNHEY, CDR2 SVGAGI. This CDR3 spans 14 amino acids. V lost 4 bases and J lost 13, with 20 bases in between. CDR3 in amino acids: CASSSQERKGQQFF. DNA of the CDR3: TGTGCCAGCAGTTCGCAAGAACGGAAGGGTCAACAGTTCTTC.

This clonotype was seen a few times. J is TRBJ1-1 and V is TRBV5-1; 7 nucleotides line up with TRBD1. This CDR3 comprises 15 residues. CDR1 is SGHRS and CDR2 is YFSETQ in the germline V gene. V dropped 3 bases and J dropped 7; count of bases not matched to a gene: 12. CDR3 sequence: CASSSQQGMGDEAFF. The CDR3 region has the DNA TGCGCCAGCAGCTCCCAACAGGGGATGGGGGATGAAGCTTTCTTT.

This clonotype was seen more than once but under ten times. The V gene is TRBV12-3 or TRBV12-4, the J gene TRBJ2-7; the D is unclear. There are 12 residues in the CDR3. The germline V and J ends were trimmed by 5 bases and 1 base, with 6 bases remaining between them. CDR3 DNA sequence: TGTGCCAGCAGTGCCCGGTCCTACGAGCAGTACTTC. Protein sequence: CASSARSYEQYF.

The V and J genes are TRBV3-1 and TRBJ1-4; a possible D gene is TRBD1 (5 bases). CDR1 and CDR2 from the germline V gene are LGHDT and YNNKEL (reference sequence). This CDR3 spans 15 amino acids. Between the trimmed V and J ends, which lost 3 bases and 6 bases, there was a span of 14 bases. CDR3 amino acids: CASSHGHQGDEKLFF. DNA for the CDR3: TGTGCCAGCAGCCACGGACATCAAGGGGATGAAAAACTGTTTTTT.

The chain employs TRBV20-1 and TRBJ2-4, with D tentatively TRBD2 (5 bases). Trimming stripped 0 bases from V and 7 bases from J, with 7 bases between. The CDR3 has 12 amino acids. Germline CDR1 and CDR2: DFQATT and SNEGSKA (reference sequence). The CDR3 nucleotides are TGCAGTGCTAGAGATCGAGGGAACATTCAGTACTTC. This translates into CSARDRGNIQYF.

The chain carries TRBV13 and TRBJ2-5, with D possibly being TRBD2 (6 bases). V was cut by 11 bases and J by 1 base, with 14 bases left in between. Germline CDR1 is PRHDT and CDR2 is FYEKMQ (reference sequence). This CDR3 is built from 13 residues. The CDR3 sequence: CAPNPGGQETQYF. The CDR3, as DNA: TGTGCCCCAAACCCCGGGGGCCAAGAGACCCAGTACTTC.

The V and J genes are TRBV3-1 and TRBJ1-1, with D possibly matching TRBD1 (6 bases). Per germline, CDR1 LGHDT and CDR2 YNNKEL (reference sequence). This CDR3 region has 12 residues. With 1 base removed from V and 7 bases from J, the gap between germline ends came to 7 bases. CDR3 in amino acids: CASSQAGVEAFF. CDR3 DNA: TGTGCCAGCAGCCAAGCAGGGGTTGAAGCTTTCTTT.

The rearrangement uses TRBV5-6 and TRBJ1-2, with D tentatively TRBD1 (5 bases). The CDR3 has 13 residues. Trimming took off 4 bases at V and 5 bases at J, with 12 bases between the two ends. Looked up from germline, CDR1 is SGHDT and CDR2 is YYEEEE. The CDR3 here is CASSVGTEYGYTF. CDR3 in DNA: TGTGCCAGCAGCGTCGGGACCGAATATGGCTACACCTTC.

This sequence joins TRBV11-2 and TRBJ2-7, with D hard to call. The CDR3 has 14 residues. V was pared by 1 base and J by 1 base, with 8 bases between. From germline, CDR1 is SGHAT and CDR2 FQNNGV. In DNA, the CDR3 is TGTGCCAGCAGCTTAGGACGGATGTCCTACGAGCAGTACTTC. Protein product: CASSLGRMSYEQYF.

This clonotype was found many times. The DNA for the CDR3 is TGTGCCAGCAGAGCGGGGGGGCGCCCAGATACGCAGTATTTT. This gives the protein CASRAGGRPDTQYF. V and J are TRBV7-6 and TRBJ2-3; TRBD2 matches at 10 bases. Losses at the gene ends were 6 bases for V and 4 bases for J; bases not matched to a gene: 4. The germline gives CDR1 SGHVS, CDR2 FNYEAQ. The CDR3 covers 14 residues. Full variable domain (outside the CDR3, taken from reference TRBV7-6 and TRBJ2-3): GAGVSQSPRYKVTKRGQDVALRCDPISGHVSLYWYRQALGQGPEFLTYFNYEAQQDKSGLPNDRFSAERPEGSISTLTIQRTEQRDSAMYRCASRAGGRPDTQYFGPGTRLTVL.

The V call is TRBV5-1, the J call TRBJ1-6; 9 bases align to TRBD1. CDR3 length equals 15 residues. V was clipped by 4 bases and J by 11 bases; unmatched bases: 10. Germline CDR1 reads SGHRS; CDR2 reads YFSETQ. For the CDR3, the DNA is TGCGCCAGCAGCCTACGGACAGGGGCAACGGCACCCCTCCACTTT. Protein: CASSLRTGATAPLHF.